The rows below give T cell receptor beta chains drawn from one sample of a study of cytomegalovirus exposure and HLA in healthy donors. Profiled with immunoSEQ multiplex PCR; TCRdb holds only in-frame clones, not every one. The profile covers over 85,000 clones, with approximately 80% appearing a single time and roughly 3.8% taken by the ten largest. Sequencing was performed on PBMCs. Receptors were obtained from a female donor in good health and CMV-seropositive. The CDR3 runs from the conserved cysteine through the conserved F or W. D genes are given only for firm matches. A clone size is listed for some rows: how often the clone was seen (once, few, many), or a class if it is expanded.

.,.,TRBV2,TRBJ2-3,TGTGCCAGCAGTGATACAGGGATTCCGGATACGCAGTATTTT,CASSDTGIPDTQYF
TRBD2,once,TRBV6-5,TRBJ2-1,TGTGCCAGCAGTTACCTGGGACTAGCGGGCGATGAGCAGTTCTTC,CASSYLGLAGDEQFF
.,.,TRBV19,TRBJ2-5,TGTGCCAGTAGTATAATGCGGGCCGGGGAAGAGACCCAGTACTTC,CASSIMRAGEETQYF
.,.,TRBV29-1,TRBJ2-7,TGCAGCGCAAAGGGGGACCCCTACGAGCAGTACTTC,CSAKGDPYEQYF
.,.,TRBV2,TRBJ1-5,TGTGCCAGCAGTGCCGGGACAAGGGGAGGGCAGCCCCAGCATTTT,CASSAGTRGGQPQHF
.,.,TRBV6-1,TRBJ2-2,TGTGCCAGCACCCCGTACACCGGGGAGCTGTTTTTT,CASTPYTGELFF
.,.,TRBV13,TRBJ2-6,TGTGCCAGCAGCCTTTCCTCAGACTCTGGGGCCAACGTCCTGACTTTC,CASSLSSDSGANVLTF
.,.,TRBV19,TRBJ1-1,TGTGCCAGTAGGAGGATGAACACTGAAGCTTTCTTT,CASRRMNTEAFF
.,few,TRBV11-2,TRBJ2-7,TGTGCCAGCAGCCCTATAGCCTCCTACGAGCAGTACTTC,CASSPIASYEQYF
TRBD2,.,TRBV4-1,TRBJ2-5,TGCGCCAGCAGCCAAGTACTAGCGGGAGGGACCCAGTACTTC,CASSQVLAGGTQYF
.,.,TRBV19,TRBJ2-3,TGTGCCAGTAGTATAGCCAGGGGCAGCACAGATACGCAGTATTTT,CASSIARGSTDTQYF
.,.,TRBV6-1,TRBJ1-5,TGTGCCAGCAGTGATCCAGGTTGGCAGCCCCAGCATTTT,CASSDPGWQPQHF
TRBD1,once,TRBV9,TRBJ1-1,TGTGCCAGCAGCGTAACAGGGGTTGGGGCTGAAGCTTTCTTT,CASSVTGVGAEAFF
TRBD2,.,TRBV7-9,TRBJ2-5,TGTGCCAGCAGCTTACCCGGACTAGCGGGAAGCGAGACCCAGTACTTC,CASSLPGLAGSETQYF
.,.,TRBV27,TRBJ1-1,TGTGCCAGCAGTCTCTCCCTGAACACTGAAGCTTTCTTT,CASSLSLNTEAFF
.,once,TRBV11-2,TRBJ1-6,TGTGCCAGCAGCTTAAGGCCGACTGATTCACCCCTCCACTTT,CASSLRPTDSPLHF
.,once,TRBV6-5,TRBJ1-2,TGTGCCAGCAGTTACGGGGGGGCGAAAGGGCTCCTTGGCTACACCTTC,CASSYGGAKGLLGYTF
TRBD2,few,TRBV7-2,TRBJ2-7,TGTGCCAGCAGCTTAGCGGGGGGGAACTCCTACGAGCAGTACTTC,CASSLAGGNSYEQYF
TRBD1,.,TRBV27,TRBJ2-7,TGTGCCAGCAGTACTGACAGGGAAGTTCTGTCGCAGTACTTC,CASSTDREVLSQYF
.,.,TRBV19,TRBJ1-1,TGTGCCAGTAGTATAGATTGGACACCCGGCGGGGCTGAAGCTTTCTTT,CASSIDWTPGGAEAFF
.,once,TRBV25-1,TRBJ1-1,TGTGCCAGCAGTGATTTACTCTCTGAAGCTTTCTTT,CASSDLLSEAFF
TRBD1,.,TRBV5-6,TRBJ1-1,TGTGCCAGCAGCCTAGGCGCCAGGGGGCGCGCGACTGAAGCTTTCTTT,CASSLGARGRATEAFF
.,.,TRBV27,TRBJ1-1,TGTGCCAGCAGTCCCGGGACACTCCGAAGGGACACTGAAGCTTTCTTT,CASSPGTLRRDTEAFF
TRBD1,.,TRBV9,TRBJ1-1,TGTGCCAGCAGTCCCCCCACAGGGGGCTTTGGTGAAGCTTTCTTT,CASSPPTGGFGEAFF
.,.,TRBV21-1,TRBJ2-3,.,CASSKFGGGSATDTQYF
.,.,TRBV9,TRBJ1-3,TGTGCCAGCAGCGTGCAGGGAACCTCTGGAAACACCATATATTTT,CASSVQGTSGNTIYF
.,.,TRBV5-1,TRBJ1-5,TGCGCCAGCAGCTACGGGGGGCAGGGCCTGAATCAGCCCCAGCATTTT,CASSYGGQGLNQPQHF
TRBD2,.,TRBV11-3,TRBJ2-1,TGTGCCAGCAGCCGAGGTGGGACTAGCGGGTGGGGTGAGCAGTTCTTC,CASSRGGTSGWGEQFF
TRBD1,.,TRBV6-5,TRBJ1-2,TGTGCCAGCAGTTACTCAGGGACAGGGGGGTCGGGCTACACCTTC,CASSYSGTGGSGYTF
.,.,TRBV23-1,TRBJ1-6,TGCGCCACCGACGGGCGGGGGGTAGATAATTCACCCCTCCACTTT,CATDGRGVDNSPLHF
.,.,TRBV4-1,TRBJ2-3,TGCGCCAGCAGCCAAGGACTACGGGGTAATACGCAGTATTTT,CASSQGLRGNTQYF
TRBD2,.,TRBV7-8,TRBJ2-7,TGTGCCAGCAGCTTAAGTAGACTAGCGGGAGACGAGCAGTACTTC,CASSLSRLAGDEQYF
.,.,TRBV5-1,TRBJ2-1,TGCGCCAGCAGCTTGGATGGGCAGGGTCACAATGAGCAGTTCTTC,CASSLDGQGHNEQFF
.,.,TRBV30,TRBJ2-5,TGTGCCTGGACCTTAGCGGAGTCTACGACCCAGTACTTC,CAWTLAESTTQYF
.,.,TRBV6-5,TRBJ1-1,TGTGCCAGCAGTTACTCGAACCAAGTTACTTTAAATGAAGCTTTCTTT,CASSYSNQVTLNEAFF
.,.,TRBV7-6,TRBJ2-3,TGTGCCAGCAGCCCACTAGTCACAGATACGCAGTATTTT,CASSPLVTDTQYF
TRBD2,.,TRBV2,TRBJ2-5,TGTGCCAGCAATCCAATTGAGCGGGAGGGCCAAGAGACCCAGTACTTC,CASNPIEREGQETQYF
.,.,TRBV10-3,TRBJ1-2,TGTGCCATCAGTGAGCAGGGCTTCTATGGCTACACCTTC,CAISEQGFYGYTF
TRBD1,few,TRBV6-1,TRBJ1-5,TGTGCCAGCAGTGAATTGGGACAGGACAATCAGCCCCAGCATTTT,CASSELGQDNQPQHF
.,.,TRBV19,TRBJ1-6,TGTGCCAGTAGTAGCGGGACCGTAGTTAATTCACCCCTCCACTTT,CASSSGTVVNSPLHF
.,.,TRBV4-1,TRBJ2-7,TGCGCCAGCAGCCGACAGGAAACCTACGAGCAGTACTTC,CASSRQETYEQYF
TRBD1,.,TRBV4-2,TRBJ2-7,TGTGCCAGCAGCCAAGATCTAGGCGGGACAGGGAGCTCCTACGAGCAGTACTTC,CASSQDLGGTGSSYEQYF
.,.,TRBV6-1,TRBJ1-1,TGTGCCAGCAGTGATGGCAGGGAAATAATGAACACTGAAGCTTTCTTT,CASSDGREIMNTEAFF
.,.,TRBV7-6,TRBJ2-3,TGTGCCAGCAGACCTCGACCGGGACTCTCATCAGATACGCAGTATTTT,CASRPRPGLSSDTQYF
.,.,TRBV5-1,TRBJ1-2,TGCGCCAGCAGCCCCGCGGGGGAGTGGGGCTACACCTTC,CASSPAGEWGYTF
TRBD1,.,TRBV28,TRBJ2-6,TGTGCCAGCAGAATGACAGGGGGCTCTGGGGCCAACGTCCTGACTTTC,CASRMTGGSGANVLTF
.,.,TRBV9,TRBJ2-7,TGTGCCAGCAGCAAACGTGGGGGGAGCTACGAGCAGTACTTC,CASSKRGGSYEQYF
.,.,TRBV7-6,TRBJ2-1,TGTGCCAGCAGCTTAGAATCCCGGGAGTATTCCTACAATGAGCAGTTCTTC,CASSLESREYSYNEQFF
TRBD2,.,TRBV29-1,TRBJ2-1,TGCAGCGTTCCCGCTCGGGCTAGCGGGGGGTACGATTACAATGAGCAGTTCTTC,CSVPARASGGYDYNEQFF
.,few,TRBV2,TRBJ1-1,TGTGCCAGCACCGCAGGGTTAACTGAAGCTTTCTTT,CASTAGLTEAFF
TRBD2,once,TRBV4-1,TRBJ2-5,TGCGCCAGCAGCCAAGATCCGAGCGGGGGGCTCCAAGAGACCCAGTACTTC,CASSQDPSGGLQETQYF